Listed below are T cell receptor beta chains from one sample, sequenced in a study of T cells in Graves' hyperthyroidism and ophthalmopathy. TCRdb analysed the multiplex PCR reads with MiXCR anew, one entry per CDR3 protein. The sample yields about 640,000 distinct CDR3 sequences, about 20% seen once. Input material: blood. Receptor source: a man younger than 40 with Graves' ophthalmopathy. Both conserved end residues are part of each CDR3. A D gene is named only where the DNA matches it firmly. Clone size is shown for a subset of rows, as once, few, many or a class of expanded clone.

J gene | D gene | V gene | clone size | CDR3 protein | CDR3 DNA
TRBJ2-3 | TRBD1 | TRBV6-2/TRBV6-3 | many | CASSYSRQGDSTDTQYF | TGTGCCAGCAGTTACTCGAGACAGGGAGATAGCACAGATACGCAGTATTTT
TRBJ1-5 | - | TRBV6-9 | - | CASSYRSLGVSNQPQHF | TGTGCCAGCAGTTACCGGTCCCTTGGGGTTAGCAATCAGCCCCAGCATTTT
TRBJ1-1 | - | TRBV20-1 | many | CSARDLGLGTEAFF | TGCAGTGCTAGAGATCTGGGCCTGGGCACTGAAGCTTTCTTT
TRBJ2-6 | - | TRBV27 | - | CASSTRTGRSGANVLTF | TGTGCCAGCAGCACAAGGACGGGGAGATCTGGGGCCAACGTCCTGACTTTC
TRBJ1-5 | - | TRBV6-2/TRBV6-3 | few | CASSLRQDSNQPQHF | TGTGCCAGCAGTCTGCGACAGGATAGCAATCAGCCCCAGCATTTT
TRBJ2-4 | TRBD1 | TRBV28 | few | CASSLWFETGGKNIQYF | TGTGCCAGCAGTTTGTGGTTTGAGACAGGGGGCAAAAACATTCAGTACTTC
TRBJ2-3 | TRBD2 | TRBV5-1 | many | CASSNLLAGVVADTQYF | TGCGCCAGCAGCAACCTACTAGCGGGAGTTGTCGCAGATACGCAGTATTTT
TRBJ2-7 | TRBD2 | TRBV28 | - | CASSSPGLAGGREQYF | TGTGCCAGCAGTTCACCGGGACTAGCGGGAGGTCGCGAGCAGTACTTC
TRBJ1-5 | TRBD1 | TRBV10-1 | few | CASNPDRGISPPQPQHF | TGCGCCAGCAACCCGGACAGGGGAATCAGCCCCCCTCAGCCCCAGCATTTT
TRBJ2-2 | TRBD2 | TRBV4-1 | - | CASSSEPGLANTGELFF | TGCGCCAGCAGCTCTGAGCCGGGACTAGCGAACACCGGGGAGCTGTTTTTT
TRBJ2-7 | TRBD1 | TRBV6-1 | - | CASRDRAREQYF | TGTGCCAGTCGGGACAGGGCTCGCGAGCAGTACTTC
TRBJ2-6 | TRBD1 | TRBV7-3 | - | CASSLGTGGSGANVLAF | TGTGCCAGCAGCTTAGGGACAGGGGGCTCTGGGGCCAACGTCCTGGCTTTC
TRBJ1-5 | - | TRBV6-1 | many | CASSGHRNQPQHF | TGTGCCAGCAGCGGACATCGCAATCAGCCCCAGCATTTT
TRBJ1-4 | - | TRBV29-1 | - | CSVMAPLAEKLFF | TGCAGCGTTATGGCCCCTTTGGCTGAAAAACTGTTTTTT
TRBJ2-3 | TRBD1 | TRBV6-1 | many | CASSPGTGSTDTQYF | TGTGCCAGCAGCCCCGGGACAGGGAGCACAGATACGCAGTATTTT
TRBJ2-7 | - | TRBV27 | - | CASSILGAVGTYEQYF | TGTGCCAGCTCGATATTAGGTGCGGTCGGGACCTACGAGCAGTACTTC
TRBJ2-1 | TRBD2 | TRBV19 | - | CASSIEMGLAGRFF | TGTGCCAGTAGTATAGAAATGGGACTAGCGGGAAGGTTCTTC
TRBJ1-2 | - | TRBV5-4 | - | CASSLIEPQIGYTF | TGTGCCAGCAGCTTGATCGAGCCCCAAATTGGCTACACCTTC
TRBJ1-1 | TRBD1 | TRBV5-1 | many | CASSPQGSNTEAFF | TGCGCCAGCAGCCCACAGGGGTCGAACACTGAAGCTTTCTTT
TRBJ2-7 | - | TRBV4-1 | few | CASSRQQGDEQYF | TGCGCCAGCAGCCGGCAACAGGGCGACGAGCAGTACTTC
TRBJ2-7 | TRBD1 | TRBV7-9 | - | CASSRGQGKDEQYF | TGTGCCAGCAGCCGAGGACAGGGGAAAGACGAGCAGTACTTC
TRBJ1-4 | TRBD1 | TRBV5-1 | few | CASSTGTGGEKLFF | TGCGCCAGCAGCACCGGGACAGGGGGTGAAAAACTGTTTTTT
TRBJ1-2 | TRBD1 | TRBV18 | many | CASSPEGWTGSYTF | TGTGCCAGCTCACCGGAGGGTTGGACAGGAAGCTACACCTTC
TRBJ2-1 | TRBD2 | TRBV20-1 | once | CSAPPPLAGDNNEQFF | TGCAGTGCTCCTCCCCCCCTAGCGGGTGATAACAATGAGCAGTTCTTC
TRBJ1-6 | - | TRBV2 | few | CASRGTRPSNSPLHF | TGTGCCAGCAGGGGAACGAGACCTAGTAATTCACCCCTCCACTTT
TRBJ2-2 | TRBD2 | TRBV30 | few | CAWSSTSGTNTGELFF | TGTGCCTGGAGTTCAACTAGCGGGACGAACACCGGGGAGCTGTTTTTT
TRBJ2-7 | TRBD1 | TRBV6-5 | - | CASSYAPHQDRGQVNEQYF | TGTGCCAGCAGTTACGCCCCCCACCAGGACAGGGGGCAGGTTAACGAGCAGTACTTC
TRBJ2-7 | - | TRBV20-1 | - | CSASPGSTYEQYF | TGCAGTGCTAGTCCCGGGTCCACCTACGAGCAGTACTTC
TRBJ2-1 | - | TRBV11-1 | many | CTSSLMGPNEQFF | TGTACCAGCAGCTTAATGGGCCCCAATGAGCAGTTCTTC
TRBJ2-7 | - | TRBV27 | many | CASSLSARLHEQYF | TGTGCCAGCAGTTTATCGGCTAGGTTGCACGAGCAGTACTTC
TRBJ2-1 | TRBD1 | TRBV7-8 | many | CASSARPGQGADEQFF | TGTGCCAGCAGCGCCCGTCCGGGACAGGGGGCCGATGAGCAGTTCTTC
TRBJ1-3 | - | TRBV7-3 | - | CASSLGPEGAGNTIYF | TGTGCCAGCAGCTTAGGGCCCGAGGGAGCTGGAAACACCATATATTTT
TRBJ2-7 | TRBD1 | TRBV3-1 | - | CASNRGPYEQYF | TGTGCCAGCAACAGGGGACCCTACGAGCAGTACTTC